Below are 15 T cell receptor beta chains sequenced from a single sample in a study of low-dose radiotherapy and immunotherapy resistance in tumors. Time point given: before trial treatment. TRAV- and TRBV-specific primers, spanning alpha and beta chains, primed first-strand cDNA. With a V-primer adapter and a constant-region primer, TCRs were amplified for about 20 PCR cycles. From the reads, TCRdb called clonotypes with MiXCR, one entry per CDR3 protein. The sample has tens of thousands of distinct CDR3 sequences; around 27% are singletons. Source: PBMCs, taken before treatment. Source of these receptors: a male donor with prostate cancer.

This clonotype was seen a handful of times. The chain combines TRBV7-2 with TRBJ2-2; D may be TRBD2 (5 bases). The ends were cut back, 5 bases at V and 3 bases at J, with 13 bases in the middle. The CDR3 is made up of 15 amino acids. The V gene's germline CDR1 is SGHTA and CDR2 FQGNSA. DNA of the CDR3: TGTGCCAGCAGCCCCGGGGTAACGGACACCGGGGAGCTGTTTTTT. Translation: CASSPGVTDTGELFF.

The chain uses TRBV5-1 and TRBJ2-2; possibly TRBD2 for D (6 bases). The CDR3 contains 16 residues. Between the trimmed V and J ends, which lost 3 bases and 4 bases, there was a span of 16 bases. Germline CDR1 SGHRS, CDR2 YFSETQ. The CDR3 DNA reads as TGCGCCAGCAGCTCCCGTTTGGCGGAGGGCACCGGGGAGCTGTTTTTT. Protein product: CASSSRLAEGTGELFF.

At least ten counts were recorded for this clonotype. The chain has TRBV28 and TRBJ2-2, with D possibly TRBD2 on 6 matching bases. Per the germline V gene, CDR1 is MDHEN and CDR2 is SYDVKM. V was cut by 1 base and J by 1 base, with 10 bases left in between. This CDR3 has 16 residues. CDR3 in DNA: TGTGCCAGCAGTTTATCTGGGGGAGGGAACACCGGGGAGCTGTTTTTT. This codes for CASSLSGGGNTGELFF.

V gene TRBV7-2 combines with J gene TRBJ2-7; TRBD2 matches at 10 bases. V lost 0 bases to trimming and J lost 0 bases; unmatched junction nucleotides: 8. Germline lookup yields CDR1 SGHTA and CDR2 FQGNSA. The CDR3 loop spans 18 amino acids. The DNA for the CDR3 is TGTGCCAGCAGCTTAGCGGTTAGCGGGGGGCGGAGCTCCTACGAGCAGTACTTC. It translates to CASSLAVSGGRSSYEQYF.

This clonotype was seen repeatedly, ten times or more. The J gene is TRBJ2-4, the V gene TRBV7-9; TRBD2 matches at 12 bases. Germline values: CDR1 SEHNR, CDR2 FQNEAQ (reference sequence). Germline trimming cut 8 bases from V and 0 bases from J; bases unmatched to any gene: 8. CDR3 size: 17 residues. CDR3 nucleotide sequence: TGTGCCAGCTGTCCCTCTAGCGGGGGGGCAGCCAAAAACATTCAGTACTTC. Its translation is CASCPSSGGAAKNIQYF.

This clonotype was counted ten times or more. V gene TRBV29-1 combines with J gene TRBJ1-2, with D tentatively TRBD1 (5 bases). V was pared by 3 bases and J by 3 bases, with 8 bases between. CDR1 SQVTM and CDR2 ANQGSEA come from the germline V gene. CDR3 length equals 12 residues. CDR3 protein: CSVDRGYYGYTF. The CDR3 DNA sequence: TGCAGCGTTGATCGGGGGTACTATGGCTACACCTTC. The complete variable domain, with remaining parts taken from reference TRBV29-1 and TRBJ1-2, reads SAVISQKPSRDICQRGTSLTIQCQVDSQVTMMFWYRQQPGQSLTLIATANQGSEATYESGFVIDKFPISRPNLTFSTLTVSNMSPEDSSIYLCSVDRGYYGYTFGSGTRLTVV.

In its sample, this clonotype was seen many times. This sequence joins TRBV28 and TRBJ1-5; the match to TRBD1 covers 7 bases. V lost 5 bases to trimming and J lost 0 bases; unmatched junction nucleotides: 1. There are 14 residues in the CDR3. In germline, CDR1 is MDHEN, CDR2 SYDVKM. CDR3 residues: CASSRDSSNQPQHF. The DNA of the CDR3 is TGTGCCAGCAGTCGGGACAGTAGCAATCAGCCCCAGCATTTT.

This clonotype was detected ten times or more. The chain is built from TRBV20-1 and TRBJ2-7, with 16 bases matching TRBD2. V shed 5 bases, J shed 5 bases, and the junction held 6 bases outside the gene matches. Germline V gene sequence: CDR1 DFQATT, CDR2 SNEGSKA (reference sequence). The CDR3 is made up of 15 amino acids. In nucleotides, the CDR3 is TGCAGTGCTGGGACTAGCGGGAGGGCCTCTAACGAGCAGTACTTC. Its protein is CSAGTSGRASNEQYF.

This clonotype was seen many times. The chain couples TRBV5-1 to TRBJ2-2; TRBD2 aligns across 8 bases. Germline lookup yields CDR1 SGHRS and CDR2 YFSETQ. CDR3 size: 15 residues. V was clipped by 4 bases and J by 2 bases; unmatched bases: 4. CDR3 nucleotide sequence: TGCGCCAGCAGCCCTCGGGGGGGCAACACCGGGGAGCTGTTTTTT. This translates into CASSPRGGNTGELFF.

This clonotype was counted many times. The CDR3 DNA reads TGTGCCAGCAGTTTAGTGGGGACGGTAGGAAGGGAGCAGTACTTC. This sequence encodes CASSLVGTVGREQYF. This chain connects TRBV12-3 or TRBV12-4 to TRBJ2-7; D may match TRBD1 or TRBD2 (5 bases each). The V end lost 1 base, the J end lost 7 bases, and 17 bases lay between the germline ends. The CDR3 runs 15 residues.

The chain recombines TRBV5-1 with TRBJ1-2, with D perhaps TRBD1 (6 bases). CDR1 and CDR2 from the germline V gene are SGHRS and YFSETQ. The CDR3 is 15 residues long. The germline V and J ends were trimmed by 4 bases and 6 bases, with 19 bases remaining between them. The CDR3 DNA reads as TGCGCCAGCAGCCTAGCGCCCTCCGGGACAAATGGCTACACCTTC. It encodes CASSLAPSGTNGYTF. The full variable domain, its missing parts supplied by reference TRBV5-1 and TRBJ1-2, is KAGVTQTPRYLIKTRGQQVTLSCSPISGHRSVSWYQQTPGQGLQFLFEYFSETQRNKGNFPGRFSGRQFSNSRSEMNVSTLELGDSALYLCASSLAPSGTNGYTFGSGTRLTVV.

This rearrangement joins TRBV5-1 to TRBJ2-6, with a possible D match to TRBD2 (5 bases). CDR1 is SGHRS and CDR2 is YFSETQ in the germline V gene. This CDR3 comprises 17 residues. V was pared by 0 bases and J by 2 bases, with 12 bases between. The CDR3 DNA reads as TGCGCCAGCAGCTTGGGGGTTACGGGGACTGGGGCCAACGTCCTGACTTTC. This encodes CASSLGVTGTGANVLTF.

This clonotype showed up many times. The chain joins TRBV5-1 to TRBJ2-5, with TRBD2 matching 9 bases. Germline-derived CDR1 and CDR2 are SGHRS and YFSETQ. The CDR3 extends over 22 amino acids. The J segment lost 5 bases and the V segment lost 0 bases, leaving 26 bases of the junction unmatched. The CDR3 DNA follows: TGCGCCAGCAGCTTGGTGGCCCGTGGTAGCGGGAGACCCGAGAAAAGGGTGGAGACCCAGTACTTC. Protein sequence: CASSLVARGSGRPEKRVETQYF. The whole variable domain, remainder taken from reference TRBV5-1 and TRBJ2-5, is KAGVTQTPRYLIKTRGQQVTLSCSPISGHRSVSWYQQTPGQGLQFLFEYFSETQRNKGNFPGRFSGRQFSNSRSEMNVSTLELGDSALYLCASSLVARGSGRPEKRVETQYFGPGTRLLVL.

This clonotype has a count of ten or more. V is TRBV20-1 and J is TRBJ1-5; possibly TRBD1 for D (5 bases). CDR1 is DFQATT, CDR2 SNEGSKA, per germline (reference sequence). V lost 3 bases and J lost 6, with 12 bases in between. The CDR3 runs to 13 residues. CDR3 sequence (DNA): TGCAGTGCTAGCAGAGGGGCCATTCAGCCCCAGCATTTT. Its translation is CSASRGAIQPQHF.

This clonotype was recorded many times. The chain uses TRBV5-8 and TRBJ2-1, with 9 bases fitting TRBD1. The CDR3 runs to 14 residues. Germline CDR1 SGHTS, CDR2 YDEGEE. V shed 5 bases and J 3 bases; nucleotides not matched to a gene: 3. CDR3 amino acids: CASRGQGSYNEQFF. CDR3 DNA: TGTGCCAGCAGAGGACAGGGGAGCTACAATGAGCAGTTCTTC.